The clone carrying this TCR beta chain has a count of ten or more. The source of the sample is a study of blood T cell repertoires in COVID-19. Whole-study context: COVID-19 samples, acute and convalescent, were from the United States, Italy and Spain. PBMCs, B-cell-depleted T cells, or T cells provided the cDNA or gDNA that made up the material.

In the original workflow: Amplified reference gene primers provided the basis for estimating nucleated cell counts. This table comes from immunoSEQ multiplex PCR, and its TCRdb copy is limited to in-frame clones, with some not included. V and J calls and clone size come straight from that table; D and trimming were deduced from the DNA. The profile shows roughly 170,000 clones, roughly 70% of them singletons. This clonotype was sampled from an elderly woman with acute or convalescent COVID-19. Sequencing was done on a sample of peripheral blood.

CDR3 residues: CASSHGLAGRYNEQFF. CDR3 nucleotide sequence: TGCGCCAGCAGCCACGGACTAGCGGGAAGATACAATGAGCAGTTCTTC. This chain links TRBV4-1 with TRBJ2-1, with 12 positions matching TRBD2. J was trimmed by 4 bases and V by 3 bases; bases with no gene match: 4. Per germline, CDR1 MGHRA and CDR2 YSYEKL. CDR3 length: 16 residues.